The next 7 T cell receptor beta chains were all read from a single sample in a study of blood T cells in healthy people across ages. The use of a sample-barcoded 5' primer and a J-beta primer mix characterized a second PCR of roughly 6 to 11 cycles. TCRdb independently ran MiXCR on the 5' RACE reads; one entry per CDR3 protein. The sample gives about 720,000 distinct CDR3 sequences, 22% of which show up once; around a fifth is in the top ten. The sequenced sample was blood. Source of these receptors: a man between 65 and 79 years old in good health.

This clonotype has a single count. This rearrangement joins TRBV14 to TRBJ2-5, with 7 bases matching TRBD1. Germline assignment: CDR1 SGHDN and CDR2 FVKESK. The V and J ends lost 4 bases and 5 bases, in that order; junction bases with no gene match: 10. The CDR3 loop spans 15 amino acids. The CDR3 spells CASSRLDRAGETQYF. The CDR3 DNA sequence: TGTGCCAGCAGCCGGCTAGACAGGGCTGGGGAGACCCAGTACTTC.

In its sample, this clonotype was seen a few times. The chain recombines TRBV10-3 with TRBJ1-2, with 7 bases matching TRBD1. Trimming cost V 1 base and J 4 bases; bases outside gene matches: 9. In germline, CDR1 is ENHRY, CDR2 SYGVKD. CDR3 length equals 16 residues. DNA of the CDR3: TGTGCCATCAGTGAGTGGGTGGAGGGGGCGGCCTATGGCTACACCTTC. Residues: CAISEWVEGAAYGYTF.

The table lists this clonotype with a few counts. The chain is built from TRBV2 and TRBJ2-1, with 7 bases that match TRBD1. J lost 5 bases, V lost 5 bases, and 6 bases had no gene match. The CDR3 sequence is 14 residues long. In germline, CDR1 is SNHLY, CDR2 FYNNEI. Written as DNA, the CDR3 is TGTGCCAGCAGTAGGACAGGTCGCCACAATGAGCAGTTCTTC. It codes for CASSRTGRHNEQFF.

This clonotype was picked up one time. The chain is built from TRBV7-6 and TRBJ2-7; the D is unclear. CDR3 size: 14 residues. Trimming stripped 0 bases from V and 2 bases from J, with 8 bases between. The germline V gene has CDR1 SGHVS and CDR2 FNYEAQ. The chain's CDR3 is CASSLAEPPYEQYF. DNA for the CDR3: TGTGCCAGCAGCTTAGCGGAACCCCCCTACGAGCAGTACTTC.

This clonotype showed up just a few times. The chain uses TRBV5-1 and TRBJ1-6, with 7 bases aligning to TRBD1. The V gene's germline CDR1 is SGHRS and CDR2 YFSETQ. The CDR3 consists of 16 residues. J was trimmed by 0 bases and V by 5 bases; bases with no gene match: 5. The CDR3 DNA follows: TGCGCCAGCAGACCGGGACAGACCTCCTATAATTCACCCCTCCACTTT. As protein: CASRPGQTSYNSPLHF.

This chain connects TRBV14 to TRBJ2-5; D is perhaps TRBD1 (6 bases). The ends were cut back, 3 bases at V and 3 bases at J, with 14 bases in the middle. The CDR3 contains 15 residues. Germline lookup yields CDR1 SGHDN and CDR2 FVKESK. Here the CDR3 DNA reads TGTGCCAGCAGCCAGGGGGCCGTCCCCAAAGAGACCCAGTACTTC. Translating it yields CASSQGAVPKETQYF.

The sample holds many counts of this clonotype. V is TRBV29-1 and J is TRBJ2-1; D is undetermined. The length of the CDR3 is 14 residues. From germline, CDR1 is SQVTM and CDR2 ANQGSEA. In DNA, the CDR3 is TGCACCCGTTGTGTAAGGGTTTGGGACAATGAGCAGTTCTTC. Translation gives CTRCVRVWDNEQFF.